These 4 T cell receptor beta chains share one sample of origin, sequenced in a study of tumor and adjacent non-tumor tissue in lung cancer. The template was RNA from unsorted bulk tissue. The library came from three nested PCR rounds adapted from ARM-PCR protocols. TCRdb re-analysed the multiplex PCR reads in MiXCR, keeping a single row per CDR3 protein. The data contain 91,000 or so distinct CDR3 sequences, around 71% of them seen just once; the ten biggest clones take up around 20%. The sequenced material came from lung tumor tissue. These receptors were obtained from a man in his 60s with non-small cell lung cancer.

About this clonotype: Germline and junction disagree at one end, which may indicate a read error. V gene TRBV11-3 combines with J gene TRBJ2-1; TRBD1 is a possible D gene (5 bases). The CDR3 runs to 15 residues. Germline CDR1 and CDR2: SGHNT and YENEEA. The CDR3 sequence is CVSSLRQGSYNGQFF. In DNA, the CDR3 is TGTGTCAGCAGCCTACGGCAGGGCTCCTACAATGGGCAGTTCTTC.

On this clonotype: At one of its ends the junction is not consistent with the germline gene, which may arise from a read error. The V call is TRBV4-1, the J call TRBJ2-6, with D tentatively TRBD1 (5 bases). The CDR3 spans 16 residues. The germline CDR1 and CDR2 sequences are MGHRA and YSYEKL. This chain's CDR3 is CASSLTDLSGANVQTF. The CDR3, as DNA: TGCGCCAGCAGCCTGACAGACCTCTCTGGGGCCAACGTCCAGACTTTC.

Turning to this clonotype: This sequence may be a read error, since a much larger clone differs from it by one base. This CDR3 fails to terminate in the conserved phenylalanine or tryptophan, so it likely reflects a read error. The gene calls are TRBV11-2 and TRBJ2-5; D may correspond to TRBD1 or TRBD2 (5 bases each). This CDR3 has 14 amino acids. Germline CDR1 SGHAT, CDR2 FQNNGV. This CDR3 is CASSLMGDQETQYY. In DNA form, the CDR3 reads TGTGCCAGCAGCCTAATGGGGGACCAGGAGACCCAGTACTAC.

The rearrangement uses TRBV11-2 and TRBJ2-3; D not resolved. Germline CDR1 and CDR2: SGHAT and FQNNGV. Trimming took 1 base from V and 0 from J, leaving 5 bases between them. The CDR3 runs to 14 residues. CDR3 coding DNA: TGTGCCAGCAGCTTAGGTCCTAGCACAGATACGCAGTATTTT. This translates into CASSLGPSTDTQYF.